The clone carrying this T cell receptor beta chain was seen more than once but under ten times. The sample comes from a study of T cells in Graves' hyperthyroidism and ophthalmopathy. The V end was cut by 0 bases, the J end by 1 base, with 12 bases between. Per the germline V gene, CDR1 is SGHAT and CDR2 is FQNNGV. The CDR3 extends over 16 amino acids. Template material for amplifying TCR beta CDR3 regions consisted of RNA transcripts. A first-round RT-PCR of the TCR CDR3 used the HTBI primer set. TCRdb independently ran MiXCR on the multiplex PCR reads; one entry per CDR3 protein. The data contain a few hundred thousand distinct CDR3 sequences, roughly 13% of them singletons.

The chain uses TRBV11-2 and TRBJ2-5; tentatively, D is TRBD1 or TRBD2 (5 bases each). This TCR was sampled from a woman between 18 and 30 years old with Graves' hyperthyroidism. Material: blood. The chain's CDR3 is CASSLEWGMSQETQYF. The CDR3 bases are TGTGCCAGCAGCTTAGAATGGGGGATGAGCCAAGAGACCCAGTACTTC. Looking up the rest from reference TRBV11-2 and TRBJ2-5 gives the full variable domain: EAGVAQSPRYKIIEKRQSVAFWCNPISGHATLYWYQQILGQGPKLLIQFQNNGVVDDSQLPKDRFSAERLKGVDSTLKIQPAKLEDSAVYLCASSLEWGMSQETQYFGPGTRLLVL.